The entry below describes one TCR beta chain. Per the germline V gene, CDR1 is WNHNN and CDR2 is SYGVQD (reference sequence). The CDR3 is 17 residues long. J was trimmed by 6 bases and V by 4 bases; bases with no gene match: 11. The sample originates from a study of blood T cell repertoires in COVID-19. About the research overall: The United States, Italy and Spain supplied acute and convalescent COVID-19 samples.

The data were produced by immunoSEQ multiplex PCR, yet TCRdb's version contains in-frame clones alone and is incomplete. Of about 190,000 clones listed, about 80% are singletons. The J gene is TRBJ2-1, the V gene TRBV10-1; 11 bases match TRBD2. Sample: peripheral blood. The receptor comes from a man between 60 and 75 years old with acute or convalescent COVID-19. The CDR3 DNA sequence: TGCGCCAGCAGTGGAGGGCTAGCGGGAGGAAGCCTCAATGAGCAGTTCTTC. This translates into CASSGGLAGGSLNEQFF.